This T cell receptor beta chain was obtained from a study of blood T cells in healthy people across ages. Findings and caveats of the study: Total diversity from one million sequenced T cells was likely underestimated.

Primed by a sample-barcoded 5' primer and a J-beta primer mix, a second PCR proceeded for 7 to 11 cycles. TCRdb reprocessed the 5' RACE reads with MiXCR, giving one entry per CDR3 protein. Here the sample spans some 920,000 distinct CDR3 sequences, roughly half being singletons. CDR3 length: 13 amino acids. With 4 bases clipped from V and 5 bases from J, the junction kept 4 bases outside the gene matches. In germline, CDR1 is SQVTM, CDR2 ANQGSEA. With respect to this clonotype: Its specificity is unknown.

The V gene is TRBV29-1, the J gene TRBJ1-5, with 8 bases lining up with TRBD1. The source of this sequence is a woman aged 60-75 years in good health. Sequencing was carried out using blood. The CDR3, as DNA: TGCAGCGTTGTGGACAGGGAAGATCAGCCCCAGCATTTT. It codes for CSVVDREDQPQHF.